Detailed here is one T cell receptor (beta chain). This entry is derived from a study of technical replicates of blood from a handful of donors. Some clones are missing from TCRdb's copy, which holds only in-frame ones; the method was immunoSEQ multiplex PCR. In the table there are about 80,000 clones, 91% of which are singletons. Germline CDR1 is WNHNN and CDR2 is SYGVQD (reference sequence). CDR3 length: 12 amino acids. V lost 3 bases, J lost 6 bases, and 6 bases lay in between. The J gene is TRBJ2-1, the V gene TRBV10-1; D remains unclear. Sequenced material: T cells isolated from PBMCs. The receptor was derived from a human donor in good health. The CDR3 loop is CASSDIGNEQFF. The CDR3 nucleotides are TGCGCCAGCAGTGATATCGGCAATGAGCAGTTCTTC.